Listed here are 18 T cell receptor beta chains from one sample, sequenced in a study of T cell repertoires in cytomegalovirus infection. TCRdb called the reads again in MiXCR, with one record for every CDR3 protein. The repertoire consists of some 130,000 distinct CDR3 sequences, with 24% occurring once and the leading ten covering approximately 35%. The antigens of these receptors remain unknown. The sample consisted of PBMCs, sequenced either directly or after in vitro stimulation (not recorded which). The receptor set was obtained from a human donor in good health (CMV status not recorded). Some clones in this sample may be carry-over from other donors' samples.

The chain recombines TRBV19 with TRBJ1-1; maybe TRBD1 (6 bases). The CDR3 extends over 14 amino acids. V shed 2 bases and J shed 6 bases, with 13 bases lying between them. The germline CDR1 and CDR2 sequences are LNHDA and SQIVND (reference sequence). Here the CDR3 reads CASSIRGGLSEAFF. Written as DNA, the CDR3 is TGTGCCAGTAGTATACGGGGGGGCCTGTCTGAAGCTTTCTTT. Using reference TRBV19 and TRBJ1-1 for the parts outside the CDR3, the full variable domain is DGGITQSPKYLFRKEGQNVTLSCEQNLNHDAMYWYRQDPGQGLRLIYYSQIVNDFQKGDIAEGYSVSREKKESFPLTVTSAQKNPTAFYLCASSIRGGLSEAFFGQGTRLTVV.

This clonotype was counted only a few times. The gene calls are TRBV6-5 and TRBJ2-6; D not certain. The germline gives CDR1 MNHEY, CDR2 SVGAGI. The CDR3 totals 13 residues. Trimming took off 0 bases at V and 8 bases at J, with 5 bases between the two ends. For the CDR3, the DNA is TGTGCCAGCAGTTACTCAGGGTCCAACGTCCTGACTTTC. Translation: CASSYSGSNVLTF.

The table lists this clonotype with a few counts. The chain's CDR3 is CASSWTGPMNVRTEAFF. The CDR3, as DNA: TGTGCCAGCAGCTGGACAGGGCCTATGAACGTGAGGACTGAAGCTTTCTTT. The rearrangement joins TRBV27 to TRBJ1-1; 8 nucleotides match TRBD1. The CDR3 covers 17 residues. V gave up 6 bases and J gave up 5 bases; unmatched junction bases: 17. The germline CDR1 and CDR2 sequences are MNHEY and SMNVEV (reference sequence).

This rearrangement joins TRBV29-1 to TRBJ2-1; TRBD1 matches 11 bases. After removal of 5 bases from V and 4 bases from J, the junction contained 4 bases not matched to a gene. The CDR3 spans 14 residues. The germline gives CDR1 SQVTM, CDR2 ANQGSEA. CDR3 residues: CSVRDRGAYNEQFF. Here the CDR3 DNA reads TGCAGCGTTCGGGACAGGGGGGCTTACAATGAGCAGTTCTTC.

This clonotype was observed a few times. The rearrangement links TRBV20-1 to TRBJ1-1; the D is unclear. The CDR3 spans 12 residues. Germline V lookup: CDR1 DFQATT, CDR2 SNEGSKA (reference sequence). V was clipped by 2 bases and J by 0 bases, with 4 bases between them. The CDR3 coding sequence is TGCAGTGCTAGAAAAGTGAACACTGAAGCTTTCTTT. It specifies CSARKVNTEAFF.

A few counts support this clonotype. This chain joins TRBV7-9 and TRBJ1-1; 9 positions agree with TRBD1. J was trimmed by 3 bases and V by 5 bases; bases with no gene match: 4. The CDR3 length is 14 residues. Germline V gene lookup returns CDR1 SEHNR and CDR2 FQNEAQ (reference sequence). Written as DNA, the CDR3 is TGTGCCAGCAGCAAGCGACAGGGGGACACTGAAGCTTTCTTT. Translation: CASSKRQGDTEAFF.

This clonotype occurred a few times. The CDR3 DNA reads TGCGCCAGCAGCCAGGACGGGACAGGGGAGGTAGATACGCAGTATTTT. Its translation: CASSQDGTGEVDTQYF. V is TRBV4-3 and J is TRBJ2-3, with 10 bases fitting TRBD1. V shed 3 bases, J shed 5 bases, and the junction held 8 bases outside the gene matches. This CDR3 spans 16 amino acids. Looked up from germline, CDR1 is LGHNA and CDR2 is YSLEER.

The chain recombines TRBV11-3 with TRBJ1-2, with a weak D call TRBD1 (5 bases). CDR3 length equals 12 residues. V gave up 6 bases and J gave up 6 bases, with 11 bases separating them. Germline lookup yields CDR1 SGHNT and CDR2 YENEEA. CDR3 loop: CASSHTGDGYTF. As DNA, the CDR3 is TGTGCCAGCAGTCACACGGGGGATGGCTACACCTTC. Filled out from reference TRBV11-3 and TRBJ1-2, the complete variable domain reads EAGVVQSPRYKIIEKKQPVAFWCNPISGHNTLYWYLQNLGQGPELLIRYENEEAVDDSQLPKDRFSAERLKGVDSTLKIQPAELGDSAVYLCASSHTGDGYTFGSGTRLTVV.

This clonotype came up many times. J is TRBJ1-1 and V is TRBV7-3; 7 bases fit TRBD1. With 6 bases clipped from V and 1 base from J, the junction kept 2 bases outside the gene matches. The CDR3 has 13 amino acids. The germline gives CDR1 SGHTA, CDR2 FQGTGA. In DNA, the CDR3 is TGTGCCAGCAGTCGACAGGGGAACACTGAAGCTTTCTTT. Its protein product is CASSRQGNTEAFF.

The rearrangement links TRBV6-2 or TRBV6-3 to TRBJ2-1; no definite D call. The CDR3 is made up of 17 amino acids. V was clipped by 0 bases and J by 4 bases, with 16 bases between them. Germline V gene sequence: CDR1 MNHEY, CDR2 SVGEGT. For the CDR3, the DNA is TGTGCCAGCAGTTACTCCGTGGCAGGTGGCGAATACAATGAGCAGTTCTTC. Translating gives CASSYSVAGGEYNEQFF.

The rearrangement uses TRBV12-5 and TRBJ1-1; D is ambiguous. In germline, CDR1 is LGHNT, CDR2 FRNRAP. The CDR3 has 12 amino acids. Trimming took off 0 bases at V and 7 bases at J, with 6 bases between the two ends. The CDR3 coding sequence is TGTGCTAGTGGTTTGGTACTAGGTGAAGCTTTCTTT. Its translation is CASGLVLGEAFF. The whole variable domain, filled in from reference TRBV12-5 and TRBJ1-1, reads DARVTQTPRHKVTEMGQEVTMRCQPILGHNTVFWYRQTMMQGLELLAYFRNRAPLDDSGMPKDRFSAEMPDATLATLKIQPSEPRDSAVYFCASGLVLGEAFFGQGTRLTVV.

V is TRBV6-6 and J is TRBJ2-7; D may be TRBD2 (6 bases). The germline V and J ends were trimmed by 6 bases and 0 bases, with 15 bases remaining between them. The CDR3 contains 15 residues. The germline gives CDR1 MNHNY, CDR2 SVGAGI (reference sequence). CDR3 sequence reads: CASRWTEGGSYEQYV. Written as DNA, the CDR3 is TGTGCCAGCAGGTGGACCGAGGGAGGCTCCTACGAGCAGTACGTC.

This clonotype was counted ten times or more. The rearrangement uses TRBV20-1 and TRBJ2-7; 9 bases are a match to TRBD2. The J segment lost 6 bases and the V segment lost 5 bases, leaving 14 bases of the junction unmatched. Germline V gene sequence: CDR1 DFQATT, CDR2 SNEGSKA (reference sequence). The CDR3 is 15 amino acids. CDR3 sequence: CSASGIAGEVGEQYF. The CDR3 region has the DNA TGCAGTGCTTCGGGAATAGCGGGAGAGGTCGGCGAGCAGTACTTC.

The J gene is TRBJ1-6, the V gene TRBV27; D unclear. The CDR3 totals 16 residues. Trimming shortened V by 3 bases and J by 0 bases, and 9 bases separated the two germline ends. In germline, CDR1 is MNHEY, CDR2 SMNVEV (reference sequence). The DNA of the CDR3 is TGTGCCAGCAGTTTTTTAGGGAGCTCCTATAATTCACCCCTCCACTTT. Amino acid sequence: CASSFLGSSYNSPLHF.

The CDR3 nucleotides are TGTGCCAGCAGCGTCGGACAGGGGCTTCAAGAGACCCAGTACTTC. Translated, it gives CASSVGQGLQETQYF. The rearrangement uses TRBV7-8 and TRBJ2-5, with TRBD1 identical over 9 bases. Germline V gives CDR1 SGHVS, CDR2 FQNEAQ. CDR3 length: 15 residues. V was pared by 5 bases and J by 2 bases, with 6 bases of the junction left unmatched.

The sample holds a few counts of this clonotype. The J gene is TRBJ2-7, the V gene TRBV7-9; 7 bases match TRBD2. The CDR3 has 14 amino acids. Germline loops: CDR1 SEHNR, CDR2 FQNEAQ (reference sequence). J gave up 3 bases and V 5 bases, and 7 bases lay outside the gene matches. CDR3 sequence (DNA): TGTGCCAGCAGCCAACAACTAGCGAGCTACGAGCAGTACTTC. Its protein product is CASSQQLASYEQYF.

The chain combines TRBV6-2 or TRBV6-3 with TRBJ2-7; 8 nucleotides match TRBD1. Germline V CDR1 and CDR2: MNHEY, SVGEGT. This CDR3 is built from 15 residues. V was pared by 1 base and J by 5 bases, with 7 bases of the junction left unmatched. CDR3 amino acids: CASSYFGTGPNEQYF. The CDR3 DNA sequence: TGTGCCAGCAGTTACTTCGGGACAGGACCTAACGAGCAGTACTTC.

CDR3 in amino acids: CASRPGTGAPFTEAFF. In nucleotides, the CDR3 is TGTGCCAGCAGGCCTGGGACAGGGGCTCCCTTCACTGAAGCTTTCTTT. The rearrangement uses TRBV6-5 and TRBJ1-1, with 10 bases identical to TRBD1. CDR3 length: 16 residues. Germline loops: CDR1 MNHEY, CDR2 SVGAGI. V trimming: 6 bases; J trimming: 4 bases; junction bases outside the gene matches: 11.